This T cell receptor beta chain emerged from a study of regulatory dendritic cells for organ transplantation (dated by TCRdb to the late 2010s). For context, the study as a whole: Monocytes were cultured with vitamin D3 on days 0 and 4 and with IL-10 on day 4 to generate regulatory dendritic cells. TCRbeta repertoires were sequenced from sorted naive and memory CD4+ and CD8+ T cells before and after allostimulation with regulatory or mature dendritic cells. On day 6, LPS was added to the DC cultures to test how the DCs responded to a strong maturation-inducing agent. Paper-wide results and their limitations: Allostimulation expanded memory CD8+ clones in both subjects, but regulatory dendritic cells appeared to induce more limited expansion than mature dendritic cells. Of the resting subsets, the one holding the most alloreactive TCR clonotypes was memory CD8+ T cells. Naive CD4+ and CD8+ T cells showed highly diverse repertoires, whereas memory cells were less diverse and memory CD8+ cells were the most oligoclonal. Only a couple of subjects were sequenced, and considerable between-individual heterogeneity in the alloreactive memory CD8+ T cell pool was noted by the authors.

In the germline V gene, CDR1 corresponds to SGHTA and CDR2 to FQGNSA. The CDR3 holds 16 amino acids from the cysteine to the phenylalanine. CDR3 DNA only is kept here, 48 bases in frame from base 1. At the junction V is shortened by 1 base and J by 5 bases; bases outside the gene matches: 8. Sorted T cell subsets were CFSE-labeled and co-cultured for approximately 5 days with allogeneic regulatory or mature dendritic cells at a 1:10 DC:T ratio. FACS was used to sort CD4+ or CD8+ cells into naive T cells (CD45RA+) and memory T cells (CD45RO+). The T cells used for TCR sequencing were obtained from a couple of healthy control subjects. The Qiagen DNeasy Blood & Tissue Kit was used for extraction of genomic DNA. The TCRbeta CDR3 regions were amplified in a multiplexed two-step PCR with Vbeta-specific forward primers and Jbeta-specific reverse primers. TCRbeta libraries were sequenced on an Illumina instrument through the immunoSEQ service. The authors' analysis ran thus. V, D and J genes were assigned using IMGT annotation, and counts were corrected for multiplex PCR bias using synthetic CDR3 analogues. Repertoire clonality was computed in the immunoSEQ Analyzer as one minus normalized Shannon entropy. Fisher's exact test with Benjamini-Hochberg false discovery rate control was used to define clonal expansion, with two-tailed P<0.01. Sourced from immuneACCESS, this table was stored by TCRdb with only in-frame sequences that have V and J called. A share of the clones is absent; for the studies checked, an unresolved V gene accounts for under half, and the remainder has no known explanation. That table supplies the V and J calls and clone size; D and trimming were determined from the DNA. The sample table contains about 20,000 clones; only one count was recorded for 70% to 90% of them. Roughly 0.67% of the sample lies in the top ten.

On this clone itself: Its antigen specificity is not known. The record has no base qualities; no much larger clone is one base away.

This TCR was recovered from a human donor in good health. Sequencing used naive CD4+ T cells from blood cultured with regulatory dendritic cells. In the paper's terms, the cell subset or site label means: CD45RA+ naive T cells. The chain is made from TRBV7-2 and TRBJ1-1; 9 middle bases align to TRBD1. The CDR3 reads CASSLVSTGGRTEAFF. The DNA sequence is as follows: TGTGCCAGCAGCTTAGTTAGCACAGGGGGCAGGACTGAAGCTTTCTTT.